This T cell receptor (beta chain) was obtained from a study of tumor-infiltrating lymphocytes in primary liver carcinoma (dated by TCRdb to about 2017). At the level of the whole study: The five patients, three men and two women aged 30 to 69 years, had hepatocellular carcinoma (four) or combined HCC and intrahepatic cholangiocarcinoma (one). Technical replicate repertoires showed high reproducibility, with mean shared-clone rates approximately 0.9 and correlation coefficients above 0.95. For each liver tumor, the study sampled five regions along with adjacent normal tissue and blood, and applied TCRbeta repertoire sequencing, expression microarrays and whole-exome sequencing. The five patients had tumors of stage T1-T3 N0M0, with maximum diameters ranging from about 4.2 to 11 cm. A total of about 35 specimens from 5 patients went through TCRbeta repertoire sequencing, namely 25 tumor regions, 5 adjacent noncancerous liver tissues and 5 peripheral blood samples. Each sample produced about 3.5 to 8 million productive TCRbeta reads, and read depth showed no significant difference between tissue types. The research as a whole found: Consistent with antigen-driven expansion, pairs of tumor regions showed higher repertoire overlap (mean around 35%) than either tumor-adjacent pairs (around 17%) or tumor-blood pairs (about 14%). Only five or six patients were included in the study, and the authors note that the findings should be validated in a larger study. Since the samples were bulk and unsorted, there was no way to compare CD4+ and CD8+ T cell repertoires. Only the TCR beta chain was sequenced, which likely underestimates true repertoire diversity because unpaired alpha chains were not captured. Compared with blood, tumors had a significantly larger share of the repertoire taken up by the top 250 clones (p = 0.039).

Total RNA and DNA were co-extracted from approximately 20-30 mg of bulk tissue with the AllPrep DNA/RNA mini kit, without cell sorting. Between late 2015 and March 2016, five patients in China with histopathologically diagnosed primary liver carcinoma had their tumors surgically resected. Patients had chronic HBV infection and were treatment-naive at sampling. Fresh tumor and adjacent tissue pieces were bisected; one half was stored in RNAlater at -80°C, the other sent for histology. A constant-region primer and ProtoScript II reverse transcriptase were used to reverse-transcribe TCRbeta-specific cDNA from roughly 0.55 ug total RNA. The TCRbeta libraries were prepared through three rounds of nested multiplex PCR following a slightly modified ARM-PCR procedure. Sample barcodes and Illumina adapters were attached in a final 25-cycle PCR using Deep VentR polymerase. Before sequencing, amplicons of 200-500 bp were purified from gel using a QIAquick gel extraction kit. TCRbeta amplicons were sequenced on an Illumina HiSeq 2500 with 250-bp paired-end reads. In the authors' own workflow: To recover full CDR3 sequences, reads were quality-trimmed using Trimmomatic v0.33 and paired reads were then merged using FLASH v1.2.11. MiGEC v1.2.1b assigned V, D and J germline segments to the rearranged TCRbeta sequences. Clonotype statistics, along with Shannon-Wiener diversity indices, were calculated using VDJtools v1.0.0. To cut down on sampling bias, every analysis after diversity analysis relied on just the 250 most abundant clonotypes from each sample. TCRdb itself trimmed the public reads at Q25 with fastp, ran MiXCR and retained productive beta chains. CDR3 protein sequences are deduplicated, and each keeps its most common genes and DNA. The V and J calls come from TCRdb's annotation, not from the publication. This sample comprises about 92,000 distinct CDR3 sequences, less than 75% of them detected only once. Around 27% of the sample is held by the ten biggest clonotypes.

About this clonotype itself: Its antigen is not yet known. Nothing much larger sits one base from this clone, and base qualities are not available.

Sequences were obtained from tumor-adjacent normal liver tissue. The TCR was taken from a man aged 40-49 years with primary liver carcinoma and hepatitis B virus infection.

DNA sequence: TGCAGCGTTTCCGGGACGGATTCCCACGAGCAGTACTTC. Its protein product is CSVSGTDSHEQYF. The chain was built from TRBV29-1 and TRBJ2-7; the D call is tentative, TRBD1 or TRBD2, as each matches 5 bases. The CDR3, from cysteine to phenylalanine, totals 13 residues. Of all the DNA, just the CDR3 is kept, 39 bases in frame from base 1. Trimming removed 5 bases from V and 5 bases from J, leaving 16 bases between the germline ends. From a lookup of the germline V gene, CDR1 and CDR2 are SQVTM and ANQGSEA.